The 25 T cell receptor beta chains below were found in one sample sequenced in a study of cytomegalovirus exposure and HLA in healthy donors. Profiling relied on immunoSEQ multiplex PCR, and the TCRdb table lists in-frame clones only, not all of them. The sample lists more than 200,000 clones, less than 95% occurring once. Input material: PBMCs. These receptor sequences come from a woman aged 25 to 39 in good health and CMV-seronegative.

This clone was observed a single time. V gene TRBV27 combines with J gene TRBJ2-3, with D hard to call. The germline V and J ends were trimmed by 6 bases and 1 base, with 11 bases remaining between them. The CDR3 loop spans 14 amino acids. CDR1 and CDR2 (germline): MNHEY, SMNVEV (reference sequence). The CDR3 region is CASRSFEGTDTQYF. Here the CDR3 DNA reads TGTGCCAGCAGGTCGTTTGAGGGCACAGATACGCAGTATTTT.

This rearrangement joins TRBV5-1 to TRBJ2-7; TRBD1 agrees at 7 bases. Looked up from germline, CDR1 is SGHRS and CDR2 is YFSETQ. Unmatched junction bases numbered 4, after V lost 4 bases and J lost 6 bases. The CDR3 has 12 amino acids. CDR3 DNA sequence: TGCGCCAGCAGCGCTGACAGGGCCGAGCAGTACTTC. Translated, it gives CASSADRAEQYF.

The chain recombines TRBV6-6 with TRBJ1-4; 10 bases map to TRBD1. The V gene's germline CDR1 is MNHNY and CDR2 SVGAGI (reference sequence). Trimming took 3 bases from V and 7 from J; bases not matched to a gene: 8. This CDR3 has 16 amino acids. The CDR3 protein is CASSYTDRGPGEKLFF. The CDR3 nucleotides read TGTGCCAGCAGTTATACAGACAGGGGGCCTGGTGAAAAACTGTTTTTT.

The CDR3, as DNA: TGTGCGTCAAACCAGGGGGCAGGATGGGAGCAGTACTTC. This gives the protein CASNQGAGWEQYF. The chain carries TRBV6-1 and TRBJ2-7; TRBD1 matches at 8 bases. The CDR3 length is 13 residues. Germline values: CDR1 MNHNS, CDR2 SASEGT.

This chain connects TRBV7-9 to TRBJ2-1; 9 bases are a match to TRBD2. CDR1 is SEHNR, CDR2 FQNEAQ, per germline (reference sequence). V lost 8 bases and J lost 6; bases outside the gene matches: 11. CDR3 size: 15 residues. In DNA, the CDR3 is TGTGCCAGCCACAATAGCGGGAGTCTCCCCAATGAGCAGTTCTTC. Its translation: CASHNSGSLPNEQFF.

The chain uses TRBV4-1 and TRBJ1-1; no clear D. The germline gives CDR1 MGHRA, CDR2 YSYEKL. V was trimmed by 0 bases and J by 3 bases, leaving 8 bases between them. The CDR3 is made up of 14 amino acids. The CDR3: CASSQDGGDTEAFF. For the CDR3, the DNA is TGCGCCAGCAGCCAAGACGGCGGAGACACTGAAGCTTTCTTT.

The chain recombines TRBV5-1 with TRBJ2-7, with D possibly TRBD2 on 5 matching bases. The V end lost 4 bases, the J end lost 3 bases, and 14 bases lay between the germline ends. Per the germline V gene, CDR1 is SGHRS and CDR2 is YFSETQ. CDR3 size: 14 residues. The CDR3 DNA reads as TGCGCCAGCAGCCCGAGGGTCGACAACTACGAGCAGTACTTC. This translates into CASSPRVDNYEQYF.

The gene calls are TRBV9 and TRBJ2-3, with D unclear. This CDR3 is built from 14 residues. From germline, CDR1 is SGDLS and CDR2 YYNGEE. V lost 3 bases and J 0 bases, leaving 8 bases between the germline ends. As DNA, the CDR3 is TGTGCCAGCAGCGCCTACCCTAGCACAGATACGCAGTATTTT. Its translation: CASSAYPSTDTQYF.

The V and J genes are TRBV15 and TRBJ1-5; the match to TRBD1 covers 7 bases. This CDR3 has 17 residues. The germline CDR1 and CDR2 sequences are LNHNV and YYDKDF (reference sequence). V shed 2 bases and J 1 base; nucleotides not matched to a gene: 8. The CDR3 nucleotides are TGTGCCACCAGCAGACTCATAACAGGGGTCAGCAATCAGCCCCAGCATTTT. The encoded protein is CATSRLITGVSNQPQHF.

The CDR3 DNA sequence: TGCAGCGTTGTTCCAGACCCTACCTACGAGCAGTACTTC. It encodes CSVVPDPTYEQYF. The chain has TRBV29-1 and TRBJ2-7, with D uncertain. Per the germline V gene, CDR1 is SQVTM and CDR2 is ANQGSEA. The CDR3 length is 13 residues. Between the trimmed V and J ends, which lost 4 bases and 2 bases, there was a span of 12 bases.

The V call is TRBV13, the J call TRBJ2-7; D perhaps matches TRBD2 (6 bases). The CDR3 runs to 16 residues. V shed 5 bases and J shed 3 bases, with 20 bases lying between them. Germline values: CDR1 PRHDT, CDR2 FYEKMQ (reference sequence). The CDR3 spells CASSPAGKGRFYEQYF. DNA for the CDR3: TGTGCCAGCAGCCCGGCCGGGAAGGGGAGGTTCTACGAGCAGTACTTC.

CDR3 nucleotide sequence: TGTGCCAGCAGCGGGCGCGGGGAGCTGTTTTTT. This encodes CASSGRGELFF. This rearrangement joins TRBV11-3 to TRBJ2-2; the D is unclear. Germline V gives CDR1 SGHNT, CDR2 YENEEA. The CDR3 is made up of 11 amino acids. V was trimmed by 5 bases and J by 7 bases, leaving 5 bases between them.

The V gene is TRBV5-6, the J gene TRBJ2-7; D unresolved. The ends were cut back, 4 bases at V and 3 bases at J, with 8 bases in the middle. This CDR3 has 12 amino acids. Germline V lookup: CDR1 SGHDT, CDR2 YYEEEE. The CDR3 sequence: CASSQDRYEQYF. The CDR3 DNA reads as TGTGCCAGCAGCCAGGACCGCTACGAGCAGTACTTC. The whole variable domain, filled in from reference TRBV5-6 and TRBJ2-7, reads DAGVTQSPTHLIKTRGQQVTLRCSPKSGHDTVSWYQQALGQGPQFIFQYYEEEERQRGNFPDRFSGHQFPNYSSELNVNALLLGDSALYLCASSQDRYEQYFGPGTRLTVT.

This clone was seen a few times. For the CDR3, the DNA is TGTGCCAGCAGCACCGGGACAGAATTTAATGAAAAACTGTTTTTT. Residues: CASSTGTEFNEKLFF. This chain connects TRBV7-8 to TRBJ1-4, with 7 bases aligning to TRBD1. V dropped 5 bases and J dropped 4; count of bases not matched to a gene: 7. CDR1 and CDR2 (germline): SGHVS, FQNEAQ. This CDR3 region has 15 residues.

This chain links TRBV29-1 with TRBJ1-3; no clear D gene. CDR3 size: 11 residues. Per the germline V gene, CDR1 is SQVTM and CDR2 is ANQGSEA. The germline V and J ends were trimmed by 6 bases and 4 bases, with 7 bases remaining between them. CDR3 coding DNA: TGCAGCGTCTGGATCGGAAACACCATATATTTT. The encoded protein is CSVWIGNTIYF.

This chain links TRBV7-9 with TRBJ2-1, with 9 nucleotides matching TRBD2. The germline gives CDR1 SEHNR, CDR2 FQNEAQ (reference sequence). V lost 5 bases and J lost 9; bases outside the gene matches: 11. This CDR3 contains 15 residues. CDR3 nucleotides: TGTGCCAGCAGCCTTAGCGGGAGCTTCTATTCTGAGCAGTTCTTC. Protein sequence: CASSLSGSFYSEQFF. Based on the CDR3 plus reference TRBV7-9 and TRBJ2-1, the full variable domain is DTGVSQNPRHKITKRGQNVTFRCDPISEHNRLYWYRQTLGQGPEFLTYFQNEAQLEKSRLLSDRFSAERPKGSFSTLEIQRTEQGDSAMYLCASSLSGSFYSEQFFGPGTRLTVL.

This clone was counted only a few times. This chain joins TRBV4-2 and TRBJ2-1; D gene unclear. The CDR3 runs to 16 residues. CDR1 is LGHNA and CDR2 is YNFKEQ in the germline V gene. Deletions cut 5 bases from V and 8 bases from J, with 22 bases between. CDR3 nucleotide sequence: TGTGCCAGCAGCTCCGCCGGTGAGCGAGCTGGGGATGAGCAGTTCTTC. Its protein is CASSSAGERAGDEQFF.

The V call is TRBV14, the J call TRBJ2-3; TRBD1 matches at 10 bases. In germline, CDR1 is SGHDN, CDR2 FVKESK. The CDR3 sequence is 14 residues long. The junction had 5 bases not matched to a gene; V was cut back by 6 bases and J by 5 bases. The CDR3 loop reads CASRRQGARDTQYF. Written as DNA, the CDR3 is TGTGCCAGCAGACGACAGGGGGCGCGAGATACGCAGTATTTT. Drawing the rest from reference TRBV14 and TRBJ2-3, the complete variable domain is EAGVTQFPSHSVIEKGQTVTLRCDPISGHDNLYWYRRVMGKEIKFLLHFVKESKQDESGMPNNRFLAERTGGTYSTLKVQPAELEDSGVYFCASRRQGARDTQYFGPGTRLTVL.

The DNA for the CDR3 is TGTGCCAGCAGCCCCGCGGGAAGGGGAGAGACCCAGTACTTC. It specifies CASSPAGRGETQYF. The chain links TRBV7-3 to TRBJ2-5; a possible D gene is TRBD2 (6 bases). The ends were cut back, 5 bases at V and 4 bases at J, with 14 bases in the middle. The CDR3 has 14 residues. Per the germline V gene, CDR1 is SGHTA and CDR2 is FQGTGA.

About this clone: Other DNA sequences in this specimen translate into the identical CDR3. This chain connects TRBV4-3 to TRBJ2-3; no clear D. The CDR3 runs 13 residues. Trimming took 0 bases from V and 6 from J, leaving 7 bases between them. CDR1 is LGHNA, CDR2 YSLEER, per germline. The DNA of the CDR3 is TGCGCCAGCAGCCAAGACGGTACCGATACGCAGTATTTT. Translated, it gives CASSQDGTDTQYF.

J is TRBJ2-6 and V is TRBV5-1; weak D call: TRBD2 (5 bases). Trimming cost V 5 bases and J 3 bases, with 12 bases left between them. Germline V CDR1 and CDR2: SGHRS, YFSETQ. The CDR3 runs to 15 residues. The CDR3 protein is CASSDRDHGANVLTF. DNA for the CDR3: TGCGCCAGCAGTGACCGGGATCATGGGGCCAACGTCCTGACTTTC.

The CDR3 reads CASSFSGRAEDTQYF. The CDR3 nucleotides are TGTGCCAGCAGCTTCAGCGGGAGGGCCGAAGATACGCAGTATTTT. The J gene is TRBJ2-3, the V gene TRBV5-4; the match to TRBD2 covers 10 bases. V lost 2 bases, J lost 5 bases, and 5 bases stayed unmatched. This CDR3 has 15 residues. Germline assignment: CDR1 SGHNT and CDR2 YYREEE (reference sequence).

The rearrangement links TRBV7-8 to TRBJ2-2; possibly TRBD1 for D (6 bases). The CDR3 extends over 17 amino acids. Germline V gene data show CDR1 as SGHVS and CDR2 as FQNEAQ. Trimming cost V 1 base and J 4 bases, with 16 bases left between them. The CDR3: CASSLVGPGAGTGELFF. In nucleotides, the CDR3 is TGTGCCAGCAGCTTAGTAGGACCAGGGGCGGGCACCGGGGAGCTGTTTTTT.

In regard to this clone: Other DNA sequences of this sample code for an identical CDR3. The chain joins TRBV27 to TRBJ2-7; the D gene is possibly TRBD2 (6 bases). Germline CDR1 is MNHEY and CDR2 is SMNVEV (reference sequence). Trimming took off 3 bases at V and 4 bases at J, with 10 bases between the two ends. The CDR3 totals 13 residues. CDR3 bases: TGTGCCAGCAGTTTCGGTCGGGGGTACGAGCAGTACTTC. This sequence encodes CASSFGRGYEQYF.

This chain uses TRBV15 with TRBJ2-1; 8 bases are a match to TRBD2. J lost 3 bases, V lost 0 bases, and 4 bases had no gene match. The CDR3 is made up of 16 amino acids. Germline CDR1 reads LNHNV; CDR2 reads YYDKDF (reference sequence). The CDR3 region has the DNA TGTGCCACCAGCAGAGAGTCCGGGGGGGTCTACAATGAGCAGTTCTTC. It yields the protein CATSRESGGVYNEQFF.